What follows are 18 T cell receptor beta chains derived from one specimen sequenced in a study of PD-L1 blockade in urothelial cancer. Time point defined: peripheral blood 6 weeks after treatment start. The protocol was immunoSEQ multiplex PCR, while the TCRdb copy is restricted to in-frame clones and leaves out a portion. The table records around 50,000 clones, around 85% of them present only once. Sequences were derived from PBMCs, sampled around atezolizumab (anti-PD-L1) treatment. The receptors were gathered from a man aged 45 to 65 with urothelial cancer.

J is TRBJ2-3 and V is TRBV30, with 9 nucleotides matching TRBD2. There are 15 residues in the CDR3. With V trimmed by 1 base and J by 0 bases, 2 bases remained unmatched. The V gene's germline CDR1 is GTSNPN and CDR2 SVGIG (reference sequence). CDR3 nucleotides: TGTGCCTGGAGTGGCGGACTAGCGAGCACAGATACGCAGTATTTT. Translated: CAWSGGLASTDTQYF.

V usage is TRBV7-9 and J usage is TRBJ2-5; D is possibly TRBD1 (5 bases). V was pared by 6 bases and J by 13 bases, with 15 bases between. The CDR3 extends over 11 amino acids. Germline V gene data show CDR1 as SEHNR and CDR2 as FQNEAQ (reference sequence). Written as DNA, the CDR3 is TGTGCCAGCAGTTCTCCGGACACCTGGTACTTC. Protein product: CASSSPDTWYF.

This rearrangement joins TRBV4-3 to TRBJ2-5; D is perhaps TRBD2 (6 bases). V was trimmed by 1 base and J by 2 bases, leaving 11 bases between them. This CDR3 region has 15 residues. Germline V lookup: CDR1 LGHNA, CDR2 YSLEER. The CDR3 nucleotides read TGCGCCAGCAGCCAAGTACGGGGAGGACAAGAGACCCAGTACTTC. It translates to CASSQVRGGQETQYF.

This clone was seen at least ten times. This chain uses TRBV19 with TRBJ1-5; D is uncertain. V was trimmed by 7 bases and J by 4 bases, leaving 8 bases between them. The CDR3 loop spans 12 amino acids. CDR1 is LNHDA, CDR2 SQIVND, per germline (reference sequence). The CDR3 coding sequence is TGTGCCAGTAAATTCTTGAATCAGCCCCAGCATTTT. Translation: CASKFLNQPQHF.

In DNA, the CDR3 is TGTGCCAGCAGCCTTACAGGGGCTAACACTGAAGCTTTCTTT. Protein product: CASSLTGANTEAFF. The chain joins TRBV14 to TRBJ1-1; 7 bases match TRBD1. J gave up 2 bases and V 4 bases, and 4 bases lay outside the gene matches. The CDR3 is made up of 14 amino acids. CDR1 is SGHDN, CDR2 FVKESK, per germline.

The chain carries TRBV7-6 and TRBJ2-1; TRBD2 agrees at 7 bases. This CDR3 comprises 15 residues. Germline assignment: CDR1 SGHVS and CDR2 FNYEAQ. The V and J ends lost 1 base and 4 bases, in that order; junction bases with no gene match: 4. CDR3 residues: CASSLVASGYNEQFF. As DNA, the CDR3 is TGTGCCAGCAGCTTAGTGGCTAGCGGTTACAATGAGCAGTTCTTC.

This clone was observed a single time. The chain employs TRBV6-1 and TRBJ2-7; perhaps TRBD2 as D (6 bases). The germline V gene encodes CDR1 MNHNS and CDR2 SASEGT. Trimming took 2 bases from V and 5 from J, leaving 13 bases between them. The CDR3 runs 14 residues. The CDR3 sequence is CASSESMEGHEQYF. CDR3 nucleotides: TGTGCCAGCAGTGAATCGATGGAGGGCCACGAGCAGTACTTC.

V is TRBV6-4 and J is TRBJ2-3, with 10 bases identical to TRBD2. This CDR3 comprises 15 residues. The germline V gene has CDR1 MRHNA and CDR2 SNTAGT. The V segment lost 5 bases and the J segment 3 bases; nucleotides outside the gene matches: 5. The CDR3, as DNA: TGTGCCAGCAGTCTCGCTAGCGGGAGTACAGATACGCAGTATTTT. It translates to CASSLASGSTDTQYF.

The chain has TRBV9 and TRBJ2-7, with a tentative D call TRBD2 (5 bases). V lost 3 bases and J lost 7, with 14 bases in between. Per the germline V gene, CDR1 is SGDLS and CDR2 is YYNGEE. This CDR3 comprises 13 residues. CDR3 coding DNA: TGTGCCAGCAGCGAGGGTAGCCGGGGTGAGCAGTACTTC. Amino acid sequence: CASSEGSRGEQYF.

This chain joins TRBV6-5 and TRBJ1-4; 7 bases map to TRBD1. This CDR3 comprises 15 residues. V lost 2 bases to trimming and J lost 4 bases; unmatched junction nucleotides: 4. Germline V CDR1 and CDR2: MNHEY, SVGAGI. The DNA of the CDR3 is TGTGCCAGCAGTTACATGACAGGGAATAATGAAAAACTGTTTTTT. Its protein is CASSYMTGNNEKLFF.

The V call is TRBV25-1, the J call TRBJ2-6, with D maybe TRBD2 (5 bases). The CDR3 sequence is 16 residues long. V lost 2 bases and J 0 bases, leaving 8 bases between the germline ends. Germline V CDR1 and CDR2: MGHDK, SYGVNS. The CDR3 sequence: CASSEIGGSGANVLTF. Here the CDR3 DNA reads TGTGCCAGCAGTGAAATAGGAGGCTCTGGGGCCAACGTCCTGACTTTC.

This clone has a handful of counts. The rearrangement links TRBV4-2 to TRBJ2-7; no definite D call. V was cut by 0 bases and J by 2 bases, with 11 bases left in between. The CDR3 spans 15 residues. Germline CDR1 and CDR2: LGHNA and YNFKEQ. CDR3 DNA sequence: TGTGCCAGCAGCCAAGATAGGCAGGTACCCTACGAGCAGTACTTC. This encodes CASSQDRQVPYEQYF.

The V gene is TRBV27, the J gene TRBJ2-7; 7 bases match TRBD2. V shed 5 bases and J 0 bases; nucleotides not matched to a gene: 7. CDR3 size: 15 residues. CDR1 is MNHEY and CDR2 is SMNVEV in the germline V gene (reference sequence). CDR3: CASSAVAGHSYEQYF. The DNA of the CDR3 is TGTGCCAGCAGTGCCGTAGCGGGCCACTCCTACGAGCAGTACTTC.

CDR3 nucleotides: TGCGCCAGCAGCCAAGTTGAAACAGGGGTCGAGCCCCAGCATTTT. It is translated as CASSQVETGVEPQHF. The chain is built from TRBV4-1 and TRBJ1-5; 7 nucleotides agree with TRBD1. The germline V gene has CDR1 MGHRA and CDR2 YSYEKL. This CDR3 comprises 15 residues. Trimming removed 1 base from V and 8 bases from J; junction bases left unmatched: 8.

The rearrangement joins TRBV7-8 to TRBJ2-1; TRBD2 matches 8 bases. CDR1 and CDR2 (germline): SGHVS, FQNEAQ. The V segment lost 5 bases and the J segment 6 bases; nucleotides outside the gene matches: 9. The CDR3 contains 15 residues. CDR3 amino acids: CASSLLAGEGNEQFF. CDR3 bases: TGTGCCAGCAGCCTCCTAGCGGGTGAGGGCAATGAGCAGTTCTTC.

The rearrangement joins TRBV4-3 to TRBJ2-3; D unclear. This CDR3 contains 16 residues. The V gene lost 5 bases and the J gene lost 0 bases, with 15 bases spanning the gap. In germline, CDR1 is LGHNA, CDR2 YSLEER. CDR3 sequence reads: CASSKRPTSSTDTQYF. The CDR3 DNA reads as TGCGCCAGCAGCAAGCGACCTACTTCTAGCACAGATACGCAGTATTTT.

J is TRBJ1-2 and V is TRBV4-1; D is possibly TRBD1 (6 bases). Germline V CDR1 and CDR2: MGHRA, YSYEKL. The CDR3 has 14 amino acids. Trimming removed 4 bases at V and 6 bases at J, with 15 bases between. In DNA, the CDR3 is TGCGCCAGCAGCCCACCCACAGGGTTGAATGGCTACACCTTC. Translated, it gives CASSPPTGLNGYTF.

The chain employs TRBV15 and TRBJ2-7; TRBD2 might be the D (5 bases). This CDR3 has 13 amino acids. The germline V gene has CDR1 LNHNV and CDR2 YYDKDF (reference sequence). V gave up 5 bases and J gave up 0 bases, with 8 bases separating them. The DNA of the CDR3 is TGTGCCACCAGCCCGGAGGTCTCCTACGAGCAGTACTTC. Translated, it gives CATSPEVSYEQYF. The full variable domain, rest sourced from reference TRBV15 and TRBJ2-7, is DAMVIQNPRYQVTQFGKPVTLSCSQTLNHNVMYWYQQKSSQAPKLLFHYYDKDFNNEADTPDNFQSRRPNTSFCFLDIRSPGLGDTAMYLCATSPEVSYEQYFGPGTRLTVT.